This TCR beta chain stems from a study of T cells in Graves' hyperthyroidism and ophthalmopathy. RNA transcripts were the template for amplifying TCR beta CDR3 regions. The HTBI primer set drove a first-round RT-PCR of the TCR CDR3. TCRdb ran MiXCR on the multiplex PCR reads and lists one entry per CDR3 protein. Of around 520,000 distinct CDR3 sequences in the sample, 14% were seen once. Per germline, CDR1 SEHNR and CDR2 FQNEAQ (reference sequence). V lost 4 bases, J lost 5 bases, and 7 bases lay in between. The CDR3 spans 12 residues. V usage is TRBV7-9 and J usage is TRBJ2-3; D is unclear. The receptor's source is a middle-aged woman with Graves' hyperthyroidism. The sequenced sample was blood. The CDR3 protein is CASSSVRDTQYF. DNA for the CDR3: TGTGCCAGCAGCTCCGTGAGAGATACGCAGTATTTT.